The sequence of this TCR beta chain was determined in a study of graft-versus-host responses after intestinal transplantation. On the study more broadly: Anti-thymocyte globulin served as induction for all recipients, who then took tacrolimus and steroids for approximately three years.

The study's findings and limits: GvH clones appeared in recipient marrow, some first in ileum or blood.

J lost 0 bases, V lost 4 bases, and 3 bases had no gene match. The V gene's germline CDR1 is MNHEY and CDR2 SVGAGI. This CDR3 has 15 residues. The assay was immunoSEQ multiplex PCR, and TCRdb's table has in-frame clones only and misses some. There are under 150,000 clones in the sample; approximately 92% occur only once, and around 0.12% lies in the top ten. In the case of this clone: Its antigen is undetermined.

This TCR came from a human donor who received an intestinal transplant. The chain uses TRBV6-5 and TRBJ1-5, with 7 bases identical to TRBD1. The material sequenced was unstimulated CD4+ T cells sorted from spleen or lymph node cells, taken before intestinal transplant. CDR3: CASSFRDSSNQPQHF. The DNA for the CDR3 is TGTGCCAGCAGTTTCCGGGACAGTAGCAATCAGCCCCAGCATTTT.